This T cell receptor (beta chain) was found in a study of monozygotic twins with inflammatory bowel disease. Comment on this clonotype: Its antigen is not known.

Study results and limitations: Compared with healthy co-twins, IBD patients showed reduced TCRbeta repertoire diversity by inverse Simpson.

CDR1 and CDR2 from the germline V gene are SGHRS and YFSETQ. This CDR3 is built from 16 residues. Each CDR3 protein gets one entry in TCRdb, which reprocessed the 5' RACE reads and gives no DNA. The sample table includes 400,000 to 500,000 distinct CDR3 sequences. This TCR came from a human donor with ulcerative colitis or Crohn's disease, or a healthy co-twin of an affected twin (not recorded which). V gene TRBV5-1 combines with J gene TRBJ2-1; the D gene TCRdb calls, TRBD2, cannot be checked with no DNA. Sequencing used blood. CDR3 in amino acids: CASSLAVGLGYNEQFF.